This passage covers 7 T cell receptor beta chains from one sample sequenced in a study of OX40 agonist ivuxolimab in advanced cancers. Profiled with immunoSEQ multiplex PCR; TCRdb holds only in-frame clones, not every one. The sample has roughly 49,000 clones; 88% are singletons. Sample: CD4+ or CD8+ T cells sorted from blood, taken in a trial of the OX40 agonist ivuxolimab. These receptors all come from an adult with an advanced solid tumor such as melanoma, head and neck, liver or kidney cancer.

The J gene is TRBJ1-1, the V gene TRBV2; the D is unclear. Germline V gene data show CDR1 as SNHLY and CDR2 as FYNNEI. CDR3 length equals 13 residues. Trimming removed 9 bases from V and 1 base from J, with 12 bases in between. The CDR3: CASNKEGNTEAFF. The CDR3 DNA reads as TGTGCCAGTAATAAAGAGGGGAACACTGAAGCTTTCTTT.

This chain uses TRBV28 with TRBJ1-5; D is perhaps TRBD1 (6 bases). With 2 bases removed from V and 0 bases from J, the gap between germline ends came to 8 bases. Germline V gives CDR1 MDHEN, CDR2 SYDVKM. CDR3 length: 15 residues. CDR3 DNA: TGTGCCAGCAGTTTAGGACAGATTAGCAATCAGCCCCAGCATTTT. Amino acids: CASSLGQISNQPQHF.

The chain has TRBV19 and TRBJ2-1, with D tentatively TRBD2 (6 bases). The CDR3 consists of 14 residues. Looked up from germline, CDR1 is LNHDA and CDR2 is SQIVND (reference sequence). V shed 5 bases and J shed 6 bases, with 14 bases lying between them. The CDR3 reads CASSAARDSNEQFF. As DNA, the CDR3 is TGTGCCAGTAGTGCCGCCCGGGACTCCAATGAGCAGTTCTTC.

The chain couples TRBV5-4 to TRBJ2-5, with TRBD2 as a possible D gene (6 bases). From germline, CDR1 is SGHNT and CDR2 YYREEE (reference sequence). Between the trimmed V and J ends, which lost 1 base and 6 bases, there was a span of 19 bases. This CDR3 has 16 residues. CDR3 DNA: TGTGCCAGCAGCTTGTCGCAGGGCGCGGGAATCAAGACCCAGTACTTC. Amino acid sequence: CASSLSQGAGIKTQYF.

Note on this clone: An end of the junction does not agree with germline; a read error may underlie this. The chain has TRBV28 and TRBJ2-2, with D hard to call. Per the germline V gene, CDR1 is MDHEN and CDR2 is SYDVKM. This CDR3 comprises 10 residues. This CDR3 reads CASNLGYAFF. In DNA, the CDR3 is TGTGCCAGCAATTTAGGTTATGCGTTTTTT.

Details on this clone: Other DNA variants within this sample encode the same CDR3. CDR3 sequence: CASSLEGGQETQYF. CDR3 bases: TGTGCCAGCAGCTTAGAGGGGGGTCAAGAGACCCAGTACTTC. The gene calls are TRBV7-2 and TRBJ2-5; tentatively, D is TRBD1 or TRBD2 (6 bases each). This CDR3 spans 14 amino acids. The germline V gene encodes CDR1 SGHTA and CDR2 FQGNSA. V lost 1 base and J lost 2, with 8 bases in between.

The gene calls are TRBV19 and TRBJ1-5; TRBD1 is a possible D gene (6 bases). Germline values: CDR1 LNHDA, CDR2 SQIVND (reference sequence). Between the trimmed V and J ends, which lost 3 bases and 0 bases, there was a span of 9 bases. The CDR3 totals 15 residues. The CDR3 nucleotides read TGTGCCAGTAGTATCCTGACAGGTAGCAATCAGCCCCAGCATTTT. Its protein product is CASSILTGSNQPQHF. Together with reference TRBV19 and TRBJ1-5, the CDR3 gives the full variable domain: DGGITQSPKYLFRKEGQNVTLSCEQNLNHDAMYWYRQDPGQGLRLIYYSQIVNDFQKGDIAEGYSVSREKKESFPLTVTSAQKNPTAFYLCASSILTGSNQPQHFGDGTRLSIL.